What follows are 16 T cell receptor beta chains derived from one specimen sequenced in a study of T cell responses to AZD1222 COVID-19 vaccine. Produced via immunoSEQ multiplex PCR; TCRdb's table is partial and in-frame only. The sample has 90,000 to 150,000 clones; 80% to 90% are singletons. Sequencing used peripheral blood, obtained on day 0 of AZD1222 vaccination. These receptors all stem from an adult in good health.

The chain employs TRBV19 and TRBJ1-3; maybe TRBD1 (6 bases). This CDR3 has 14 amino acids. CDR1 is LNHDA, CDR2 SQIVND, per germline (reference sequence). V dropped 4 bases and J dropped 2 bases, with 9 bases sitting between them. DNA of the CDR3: TGTGCCAGTAGTAATACAGGGACTGGAAACACCATATATTTT. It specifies CASSNTGTGNTIYF.

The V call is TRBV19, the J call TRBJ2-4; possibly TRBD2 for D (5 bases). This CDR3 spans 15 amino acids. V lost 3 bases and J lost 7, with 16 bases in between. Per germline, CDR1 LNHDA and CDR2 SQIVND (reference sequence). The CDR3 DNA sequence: TGTGCCAGTAGTATGACGGACTTTATCGGCAACATTCAGTACTTC. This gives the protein CASSMTDFIGNIQYF.

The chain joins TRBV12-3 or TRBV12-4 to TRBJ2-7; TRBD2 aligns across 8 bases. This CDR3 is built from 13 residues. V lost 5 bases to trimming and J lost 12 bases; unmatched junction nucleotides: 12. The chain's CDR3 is CASSEQAGGLGYF. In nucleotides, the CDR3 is TGTGCCAGCAGTGAACAGGCGGGAGGACTGGGGTACTTC.

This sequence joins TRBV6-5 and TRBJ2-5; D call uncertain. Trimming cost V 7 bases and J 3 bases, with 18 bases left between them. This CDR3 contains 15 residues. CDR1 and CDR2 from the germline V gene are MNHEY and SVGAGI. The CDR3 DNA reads TGTGCCAGCAAATACGACGGCCGCCCAGAAGAGACCCAGTACTTC. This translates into CASKYDGRPEETQYF.

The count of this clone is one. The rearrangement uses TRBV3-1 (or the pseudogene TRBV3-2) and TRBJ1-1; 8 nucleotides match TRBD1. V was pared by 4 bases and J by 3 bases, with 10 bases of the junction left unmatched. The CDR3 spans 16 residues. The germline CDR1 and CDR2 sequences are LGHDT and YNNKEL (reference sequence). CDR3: CASSPSDGTGHTEAFF. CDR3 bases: TGTGCCAGCAGCCCCTCCGATGGGACAGGACACACTGAAGCTTTCTTT.

DNA of the CDR3: TGTGCCTGGAGTGATCAGGGGAGGACTGAAGCTTTCTTT. Translating gives CAWSDQGRTEAFF. The chain has TRBV30 and TRBJ1-1; weak D call: TRBD1 (6 bases). CDR3 size: 13 residues. Germline CDR1 reads GTSNPN; CDR2 reads SVGIG (reference sequence). The ends were cut back, 1 base at V and 5 bases at J, with 11 bases in the middle.

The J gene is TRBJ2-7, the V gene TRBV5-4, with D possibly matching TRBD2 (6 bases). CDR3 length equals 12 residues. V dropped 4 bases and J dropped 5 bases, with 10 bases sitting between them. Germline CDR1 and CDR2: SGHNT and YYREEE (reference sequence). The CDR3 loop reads CASSRDSDEQYF. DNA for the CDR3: TGTGCCAGCAGCCGGGACTCGGACGAGCAGTACTTC.

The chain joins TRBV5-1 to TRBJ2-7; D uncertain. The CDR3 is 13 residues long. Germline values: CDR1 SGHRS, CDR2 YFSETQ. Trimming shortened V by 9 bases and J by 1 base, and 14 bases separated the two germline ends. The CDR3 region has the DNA TGCGCCACCGGTCGCGACAATTCCTACGAGCAGTACTTC. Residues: CATGRDNSYEQYF.

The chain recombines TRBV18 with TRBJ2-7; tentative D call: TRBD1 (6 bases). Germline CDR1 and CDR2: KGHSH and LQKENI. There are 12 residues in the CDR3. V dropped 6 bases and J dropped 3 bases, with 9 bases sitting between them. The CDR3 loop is CASSQGFYEQYF. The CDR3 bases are TGTGCCAGCTCGCAGGGGTTCTACGAGCAGTACTTC.

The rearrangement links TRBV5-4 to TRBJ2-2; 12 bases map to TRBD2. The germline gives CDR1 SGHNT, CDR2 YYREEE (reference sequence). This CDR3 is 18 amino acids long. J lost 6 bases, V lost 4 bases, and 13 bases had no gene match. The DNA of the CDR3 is TGTGCCAGCAGCCCAAGATCTAGCGGGAGGGGAGGCGCCGGGGAGCTGTTTTTT. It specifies CASSPRSSGRGGAGELFF.

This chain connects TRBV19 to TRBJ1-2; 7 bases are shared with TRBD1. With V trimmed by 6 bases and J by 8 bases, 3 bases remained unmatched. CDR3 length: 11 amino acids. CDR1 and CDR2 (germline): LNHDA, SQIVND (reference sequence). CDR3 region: CASRRQGGYTF. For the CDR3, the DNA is TGTGCCAGTAGGAGACAGGGAGGCTACACCTTC.

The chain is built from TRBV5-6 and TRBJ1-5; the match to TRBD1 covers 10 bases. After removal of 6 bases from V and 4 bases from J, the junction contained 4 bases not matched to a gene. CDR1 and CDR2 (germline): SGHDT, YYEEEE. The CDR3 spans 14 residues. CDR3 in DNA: TGTGCCAGCACCGCGGACAGGGGGAATCAGCCCCAGCATTTT. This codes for CASTADRGNQPQHF.

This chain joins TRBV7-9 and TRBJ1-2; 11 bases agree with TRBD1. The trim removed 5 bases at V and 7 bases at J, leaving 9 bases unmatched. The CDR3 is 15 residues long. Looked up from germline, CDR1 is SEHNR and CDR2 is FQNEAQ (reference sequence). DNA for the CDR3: TGTGCCAGCAGCGCCGGGACAGGGGGACGAGGTGGCTACACCTTC. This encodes CASSAGTGGRGGYTF.

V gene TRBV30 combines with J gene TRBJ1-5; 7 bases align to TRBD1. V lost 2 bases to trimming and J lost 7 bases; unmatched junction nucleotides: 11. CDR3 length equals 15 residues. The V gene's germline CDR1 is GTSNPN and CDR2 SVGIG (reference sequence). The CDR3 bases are TGTGCCTGGAGTTCTGACAGGGCCGCAAGACAGCCCCAGCATTTT. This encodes CAWSSDRAARQPQHF.

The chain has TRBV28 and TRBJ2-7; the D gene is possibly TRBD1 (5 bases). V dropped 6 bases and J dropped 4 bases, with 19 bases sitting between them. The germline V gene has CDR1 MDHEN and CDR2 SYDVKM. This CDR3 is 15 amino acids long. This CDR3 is CASSLKGKERYEQYF. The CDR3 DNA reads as TGTGCCAGCAGCCTCAAGGGGAAGGAACGGTACGAGCAGTACTTC. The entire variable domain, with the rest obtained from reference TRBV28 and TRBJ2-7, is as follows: DVKVTQSSRYLVKRTGEKVFLECVQDMDHENMFWYRQDPGLGLRLIYFSYDVKMKEKGDIPEGYSVSREKKERFSLILESASTNQTSMYLCASSLKGKERYEQYFGPGTRLTVT.

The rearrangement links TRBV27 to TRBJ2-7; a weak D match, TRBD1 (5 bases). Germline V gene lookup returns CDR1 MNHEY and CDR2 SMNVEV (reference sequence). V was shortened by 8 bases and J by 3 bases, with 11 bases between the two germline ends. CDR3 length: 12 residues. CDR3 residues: CASGQTLYEQYF. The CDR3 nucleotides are TGTGCCAGCGGACAAACCCTCTACGAGCAGTACTTC.